The sample holds one count of the clone carrying this TCR beta chain. Produced via immunoSEQ multiplex PCR; TCRdb's table is partial and in-frame only. The data contain tens of thousands of clones, about 90% of them singletons. This sample was taken from a study of T cell changes during pregnancy in multiple sclerosis. V was trimmed by 1 base and J by 5 bases, leaving 5 bases between them. Per germline, CDR1 SGHAT and CDR2 FQNNGV. The CDR3 loop spans 13 amino acids. The source of this sequence is a female donor with multiple sclerosis, enrolled in a pregnancy study. The material sequenced was CD4+ T cells from peripheral blood mononuclear cells, taken before pregnancy. The V call is TRBV11-2, the J call TRBJ2-2, with D uncertain. This CDR3 reads CASSLAGTGELFF. CDR3 DNA: TGTGCCAGCAGCTTAGCGGGTACCGGGGAGCTGTTTTTT.